Detailed here is one TCR beta chain. Its antigen is still unknown. The data were obtained in a study of graft-versus-host responses after intestinal transplantation. TCRdb's copy holds only in-frame clones and misses some; the assay was immunoSEQ multiplex PCR. This repertoire shows some 90,000 clones, roughly 92% found once; its top ten account for about 0.29%. The V and J ends lost 4 bases and 4 bases, in that order; junction bases with no gene match: 7. This CDR3 spans 15 amino acids. Germline assignment: CDR1 SGHRS and CDR2 YFSETQ. The genes are TRBV5-1 and TRBJ2-7; 11 bases map to TRBD2. The clonotype originates from a human donor who received an intestinal transplant. This specimen was unstimulated CD4+ T cells sorted from spleen or lymph node cells, taken before intestinal transplant. CDR3 loop: CASSRLAGGGYEQYF. In DNA form, the CDR3 reads TGCGCCAGCAGCCGTCTAGCGGGAGGAGGGTACGAGCAGTACTTC.